This T cell receptor (beta chain) stems from a study of cytomegalovirus exposure and HLA in healthy donors. The PCR contained 60 Vbeta and 13 Jbeta primers. Clones were read by immunoSEQ multiplex PCR, and TCRdb kept only the in-frame ones, dropping some. The table lists around 80,000 clones, over 60% of them singletons. The V gene's germline CDR1 is GTSNPN and CDR2 SVGIG (reference sequence). CDR3 length: 18 amino acids. The TCR comes from a male donor in good health and CMV-seropositive. The rearrangement uses TRBV30 and TRBJ2-5, with TRBD2 matching over 8 bases. Matching the DNA end better, TRBJ2-7 makes the J call doubtful. Sequenced material: PBMCs. The CDR3 coding sequence is TGTGCCTGGAGTGTACCCCTCCTTGCTAGCGGGTTCTCCTACGAGCAGTACTTC. Its protein product is CAWSVPLLASGFSYEQYF.